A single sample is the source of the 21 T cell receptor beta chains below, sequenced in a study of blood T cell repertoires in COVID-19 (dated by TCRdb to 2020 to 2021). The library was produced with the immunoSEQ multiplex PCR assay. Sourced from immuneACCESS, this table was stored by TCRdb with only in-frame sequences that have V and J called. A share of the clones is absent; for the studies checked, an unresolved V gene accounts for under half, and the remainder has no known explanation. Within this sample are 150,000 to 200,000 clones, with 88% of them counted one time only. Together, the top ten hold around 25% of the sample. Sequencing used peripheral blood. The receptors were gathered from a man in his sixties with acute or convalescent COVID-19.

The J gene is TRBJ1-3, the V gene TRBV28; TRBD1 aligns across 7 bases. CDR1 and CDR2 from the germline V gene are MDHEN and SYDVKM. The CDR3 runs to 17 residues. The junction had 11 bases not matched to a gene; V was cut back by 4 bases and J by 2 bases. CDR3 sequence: CASSSPTPGGPGNTIYF. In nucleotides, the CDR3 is TGTGCCAGCAGTTCGCCAACCCCAGGGGGGCCTGGAAACACCATATATTTT.

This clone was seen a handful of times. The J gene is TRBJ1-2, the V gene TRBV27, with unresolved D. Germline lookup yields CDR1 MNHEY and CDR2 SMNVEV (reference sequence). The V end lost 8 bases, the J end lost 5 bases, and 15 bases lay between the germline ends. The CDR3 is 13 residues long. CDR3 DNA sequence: TGTGCCAGCTCACGCGGGGAGGGTTATGGCTACACCTTC. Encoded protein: CASSRGEGYGYTF.

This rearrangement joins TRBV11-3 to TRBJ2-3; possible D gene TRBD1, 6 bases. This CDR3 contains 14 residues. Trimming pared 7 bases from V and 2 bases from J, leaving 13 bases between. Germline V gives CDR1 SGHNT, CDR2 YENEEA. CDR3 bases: TGTGCCAGCACCCAGGGGCCCCTCACAGATACGCAGTATTTT. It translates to CASTQGPLTDTQYF.

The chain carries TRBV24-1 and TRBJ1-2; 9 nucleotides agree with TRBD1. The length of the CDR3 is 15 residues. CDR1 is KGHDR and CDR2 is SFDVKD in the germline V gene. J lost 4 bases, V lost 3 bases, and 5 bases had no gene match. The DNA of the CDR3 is TGTGCCACCAGTGATGGCGGACAGGGGATCTATGGCTACACCTTC. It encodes CATSDGGQGIYGYTF.

The CDR3 DNA follows: TGTGCCAGCAGCTTAAAAGGGGGTCCTAACTATGGCTACACCTTC. It codes for CASSLKGGPNYGYTF. The V gene is TRBV7-2, the J gene TRBJ1-2; TRBD1 might be the D (6 bases). The V gene's germline CDR1 is SGHTA and CDR2 FQGNSA. The V and J ends lost 2 bases and 0 bases respectively, with 10 bases between them. The CDR3 totals 15 residues.

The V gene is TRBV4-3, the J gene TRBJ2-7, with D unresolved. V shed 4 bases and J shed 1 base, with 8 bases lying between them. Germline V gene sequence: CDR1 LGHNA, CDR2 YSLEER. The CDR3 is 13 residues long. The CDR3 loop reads CASSPDISYEQYF. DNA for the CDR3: TGCGCCAGCAGCCCCGACATATCCTACGAGCAGTACTTC.

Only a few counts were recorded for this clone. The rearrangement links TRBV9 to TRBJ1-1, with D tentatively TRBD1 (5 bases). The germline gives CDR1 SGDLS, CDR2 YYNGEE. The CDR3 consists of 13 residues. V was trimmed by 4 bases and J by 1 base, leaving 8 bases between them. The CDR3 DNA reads TGTGCCAGCAGCCCCGGGGGGAACACTGAAGCTTTCTTT. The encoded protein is CASSPGGNTEAFF. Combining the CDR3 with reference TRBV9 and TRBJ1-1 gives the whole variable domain DSGVTQTPKHLITATGQRVTLRCSPRSGDLSVYWYQQSLDQGLQFLIQYYNGEERAKGNILERFSAQQFPDLHSELNLSSLELGDSALYFCASSPGGNTEAFFGQGTRLTVV.

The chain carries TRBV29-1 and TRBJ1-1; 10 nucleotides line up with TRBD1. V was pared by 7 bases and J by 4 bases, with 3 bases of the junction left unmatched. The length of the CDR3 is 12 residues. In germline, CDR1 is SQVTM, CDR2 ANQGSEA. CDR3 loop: CSGGQGTTEAFF. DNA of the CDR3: TGCAGCGGGGGACAGGGGACCACTGAAGCTTTCTTT.

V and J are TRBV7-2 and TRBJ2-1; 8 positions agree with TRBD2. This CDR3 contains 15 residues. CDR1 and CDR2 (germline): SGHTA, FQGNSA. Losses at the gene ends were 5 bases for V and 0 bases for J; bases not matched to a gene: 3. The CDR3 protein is CASSPSGRSYNEQFF. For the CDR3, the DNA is TGTGCCAGCAGCCCTAGCGGGCGCTCCTACAATGAGCAGTTCTTC.

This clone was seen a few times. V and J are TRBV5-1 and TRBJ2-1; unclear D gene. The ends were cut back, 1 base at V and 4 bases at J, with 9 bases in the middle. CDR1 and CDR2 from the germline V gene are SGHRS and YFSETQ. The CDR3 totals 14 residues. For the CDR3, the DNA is TGCGCCAGCAGCTTGAGTCTCCAGTACAATGAGCAGTTCTTC. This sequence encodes CASSLSLQYNEQFF.

The CDR3 DNA is TGTGCCAGCAGAACGACAGGGAGGTCCGAAGCTTTCTTT. Its protein product is CASRTTGRSEAFF. V usage is TRBV4-2 and J usage is TRBJ1-1, with 7 bases fitting TRBD1. The CDR3 has 13 amino acids. From germline, CDR1 is LGHNA and CDR2 YNFKEQ. V dropped 6 bases and J dropped 8; count of bases not matched to a gene: 9.

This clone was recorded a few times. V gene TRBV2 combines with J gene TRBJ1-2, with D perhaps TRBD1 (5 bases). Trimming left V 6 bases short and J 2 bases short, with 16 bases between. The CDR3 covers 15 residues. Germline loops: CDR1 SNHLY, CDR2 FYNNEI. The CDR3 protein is CASRTYGAANYGYTF. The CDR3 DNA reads TGTGCCAGCAGAACTTATGGGGCGGCGAACTATGGCTACACCTTC.

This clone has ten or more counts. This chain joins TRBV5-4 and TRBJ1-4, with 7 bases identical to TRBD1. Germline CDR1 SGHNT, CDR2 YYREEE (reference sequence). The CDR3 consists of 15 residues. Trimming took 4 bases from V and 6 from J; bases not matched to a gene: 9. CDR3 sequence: CASSPSPGTDEKLFF. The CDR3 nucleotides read TGTGCCAGCAGCCCATCCCCCGGGACAGATGAAAAACTGTTTTTT.

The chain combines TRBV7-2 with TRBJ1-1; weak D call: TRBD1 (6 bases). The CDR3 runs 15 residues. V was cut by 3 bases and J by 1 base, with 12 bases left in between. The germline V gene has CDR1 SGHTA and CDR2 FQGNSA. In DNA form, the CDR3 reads TGTGCCAGCAGCTTCACAAGGGGGGGGAACACTGAAGCTTTCTTT. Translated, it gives CASSFTRGGNTEAFF.

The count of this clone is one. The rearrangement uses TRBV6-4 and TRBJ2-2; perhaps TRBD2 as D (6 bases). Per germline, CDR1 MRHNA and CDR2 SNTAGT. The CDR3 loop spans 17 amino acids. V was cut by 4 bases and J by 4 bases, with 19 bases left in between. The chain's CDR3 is CASSVGRGTPSTGELFF. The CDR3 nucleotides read TGTGCCAGCAGTGTGGGACGCGGGACCCCGAGCACCGGGGAGCTGTTTTTT.

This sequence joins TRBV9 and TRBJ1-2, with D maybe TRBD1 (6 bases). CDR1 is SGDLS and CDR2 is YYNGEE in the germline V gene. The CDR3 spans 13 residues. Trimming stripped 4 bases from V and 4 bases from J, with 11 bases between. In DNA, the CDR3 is TGTGCCAGCAGCTCACTAGGGGGCTATGGCTACACCTTC. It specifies CASSSLGGYGYTF.

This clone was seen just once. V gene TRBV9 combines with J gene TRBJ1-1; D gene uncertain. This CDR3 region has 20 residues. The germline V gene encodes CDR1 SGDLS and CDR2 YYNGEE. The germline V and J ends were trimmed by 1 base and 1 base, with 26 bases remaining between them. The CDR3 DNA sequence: TGTGCCAGCAGCGTACGTAGCCCCAGGAGTGGGAAGGGAGGGAACACTGAAGCTTTCTTT. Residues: CASSVRSPRSGKGGNTEAFF.

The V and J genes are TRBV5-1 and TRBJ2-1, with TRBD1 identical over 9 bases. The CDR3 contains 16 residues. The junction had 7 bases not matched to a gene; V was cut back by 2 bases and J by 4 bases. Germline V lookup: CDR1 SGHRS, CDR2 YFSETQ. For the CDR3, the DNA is TGCGCCAGCAGCTTTACTCGACAGGGGGAATACAATGAGCAGTTCTTC. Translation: CASSFTRQGEYNEQFF.

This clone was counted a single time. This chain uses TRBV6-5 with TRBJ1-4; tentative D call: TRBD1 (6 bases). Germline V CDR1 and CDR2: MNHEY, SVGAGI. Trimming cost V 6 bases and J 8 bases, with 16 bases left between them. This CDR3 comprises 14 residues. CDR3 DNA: TGTGCCAGCAGACAGGGTGGGCTGGTGGAAAAACTGTTTTTT. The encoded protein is CASRQGGLVEKLFF.

In nucleotides, the CDR3 is TGTGCCATCACTCGACGGGGGGGGAAGTCCTACGAGCAGTACTTC. Protein sequence: CAITRRGGKSYEQYF. The chain has TRBV10-3 and TRBJ2-7; the match to TRBD2 covers 8 bases. CDR3 length: 15 residues. V gave up 7 bases and J gave up 1 base; unmatched junction bases: 9. Germline loops: CDR1 ENHRY, CDR2 SYGVKD.

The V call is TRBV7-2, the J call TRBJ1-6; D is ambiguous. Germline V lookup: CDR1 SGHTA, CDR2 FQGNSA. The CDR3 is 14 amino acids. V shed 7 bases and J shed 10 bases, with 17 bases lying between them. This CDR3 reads CASTPRRVGSPLHF. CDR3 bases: TGTGCCAGCACCCCTCGGAGGGTTGGGTCACCCCTCCACTTT.